Listed below are T cell receptor beta chains from one sample, sequenced in a study of blood T cell repertoires in COVID-19. Clones were read by immunoSEQ multiplex PCR, and TCRdb kept only the in-frame ones, dropping some. The sample has about 98,000 clones, around 82% seen once. Sample: peripheral blood. These receptors originate from a man between 65 and 85 years old with active or convalescent COVID-19. Both conserved end residues are part of each CDR3. The order of the fields is clone size, D gene, V gene, J gene, CDR3 protein, CDR3 DNA. A D gene is named only where the DNA matches it firmly. Size tells how often a clone was seen (once, few, many) or the class of an expanded clone, and some rows leave it out.

NA	NA	TRBV3-1/TRBV3-2	TRBJ1-5	CASSQDGQINQPQHF	TGTGCCAGCAGCCAAGACGGACAGATCAATCAGCCCCAGCATTTT
NA	TRBD1	TRBV6-5	TRBJ2-7	CASSPADRGGYEQYF	TGTGCCAGCAGTCCGGCGGACAGGGGCGGCTACGAGCAGTACTTC
NA	TRBD2	TRBV9	TRBJ2-3	CASSVVGSGGFPDTQYF	TGTGCCAGCAGCGTAGTCGGTAGCGGGGGGTTCCCAGATACGCAGTATTTT
NA	TRBD2	TRBV6-5	TRBJ2-3	CASSNGGSGTDTQYF	TGTGCCAGCAGCAACGGGGGTAGCGGGACGGATACGCAGTATTTT
NA	NA	TRBV7-9	TRBJ1-3	CASSLDGGNTIYF	TGTGCCAGCAGCTTAGACGGTGGAAACACCATATATTTT
NA	TRBD2	TRBV6-1	TRBJ2-3	CASSEVAGDTQYF	TGTGCCAGCAGTGAAGTAGCGGGGGATACGCAGTATTTT
few	TRBD2	TRBV7-7	TRBJ2-1	CASSLGRSGTHEQFF	TGTGCTAGCAGCTTAGGTCGCAGCGGGACCCATGAGCAGTTCTTC
once	NA	TRBV11-2	TRBJ2-7	CASSLGLTGTYEQYF	TGTGCCAGCAGCTTAGGTCTGACAGGTACCTACGAGCAGTACTTC
NA	NA	TRBV19	TRBJ2-6	CASSTSGFGANVLTF	TGTGCCAGTAGTACATCAGGGTTTGGGGCCAACGTCCTGACTTTC
NA	NA	TRBV2	TRBJ2-5	CASSVIEQETQYF	TGTGCCAGCAGTGTTATAGAACAAGAGACCCAGTACTTC